The 21 T cell receptor beta chains below all came from one sample that was sequenced in a study of blood T cell repertoires in COVID-19. TCRdb's copy holds only in-frame clones and misses some; the assay was immunoSEQ multiplex PCR. The profile shows approximately 150,000 clones, 80% of them singletons. The material sequenced was PBMCs or T cells enriched from blood (not recorded which). The source of these receptors is a man between 40 and 49 years old who had recovered from COVID-19.

This chain joins TRBV7-2 and TRBJ2-7, with 13 bases matching TRBD2. The length of the CDR3 is 17 residues. V shed 3 bases and J 7 bases; nucleotides not matched to a gene: 12. CDR1 and CDR2 from the germline V gene are SGHTA and FQGNSA. The CDR3: CASSLPGLAGFAGEQYF. The CDR3 DNA sequence: TGTGCCAGCAGCTTGCCGGGACTAGCGGGGTTCGCGGGTGAGCAGTACTTC.

J is TRBJ1-1 and V is TRBV6-4; D is perhaps TRBD1 (5 bases). Germline V gene data show CDR1 as MRHNA and CDR2 as SNTAGT. This CDR3 region has 14 residues. Trimming left V 7 bases short and J 0 bases short, with 12 bases between. The CDR3 here is CASKSGHLNTEAFF. Here the CDR3 DNA reads TGTGCCAGCAAGTCCGGACACCTGAACACTGAAGCTTTCTTT.

V usage is TRBV4-1 and J usage is TRBJ1-5; D is uncertain. Germline V gives CDR1 MGHRA, CDR2 YSYEKL. This CDR3 spans 15 amino acids. The V end lost 1 base, the J end lost 1 base, and 8 bases lay between the germline ends. The CDR3 DNA is TGCGCCAGCAGCCAAGTCCAGGCGAGCAATCAGCCCCAGCATTTT. Encoded protein: CASSQVQASNQPQHF.

The chain has TRBV12-5 and TRBJ2-5; 8 nucleotides align to TRBD1. The junction had 7 bases not matched to a gene; V was cut back by 6 bases and J by 1 base. This CDR3 comprises 15 residues. Germline CDR1 reads LGHNT; CDR2 reads FRNRAP. The CDR3 DNA sequence: TGTGCTAGTGGAACTGCTGGACAGGGCCAAGAGACCCAGTACTTC. It is translated as CASGTAGQGQETQYF.

Regarding this clone: The sample has other DNA sequences that encode this CDR3 too. The chain uses TRBV5-1 and TRBJ2-7, with 9 positions matching TRBD1. The CDR3 loop spans 14 amino acids. Germline CDR1 and CDR2: SGHRS and YFSETQ. V gave up 4 bases and J gave up 4 bases; unmatched junction bases: 6. The CDR3 sequence is CASSPRQGGYEQYF. DNA of the CDR3: TGCGCCAGCAGCCCTCGACAGGGGGGGTACGAGCAGTACTTC.

The chain employs TRBV11-2 and TRBJ2-2; TRBD2 matches at 11 bases. This CDR3 is 16 amino acids long. The ends lost 1 base at V and 8 bases at J; junction bases unmatched: 6. Germline values: CDR1 SGHAT, CDR2 FQNNGV. The CDR3: CASSLVAGGPYGELFF. DNA for the CDR3: TGTGCCAGCAGCTTAGTAGCGGGGGGGCCGTATGGGGAGCTGTTTTTT.

The rearrangement links TRBV6-5 to TRBJ2-7; D is possibly TRBD2 (6 bases). There are 15 residues in the CDR3. Germline V lookup: CDR1 MNHEY, CDR2 SVGAGI. V was cut by 0 bases and J by 6 bases, with 15 bases left in between. CDR3 in amino acids: CASSYSEGALGEQYF. The CDR3 region has the DNA TGTGCCAGCAGTTACTCGGAGGGTGCCTTGGGCGAGCAGTACTTC.

The chain carries TRBV7-6 and TRBJ2-3; the match to TRBD2 covers 9 bases. J lost 1 base, V lost 0 bases, and 5 bases had no gene match. CDR1 and CDR2 (germline): SGHVS, FNYEAQ. The CDR3 contains 17 residues. CDR3 bases: TGTGCCAGCAGCTTAGCGGTAGCGGGGGTACGCACAGATACGCAGTATTTT. Protein: CASSLAVAGVRTDTQYF.

This chain joins TRBV12-3 or TRBV12-4 and TRBJ1-2; possible D gene TRBD1, 6 bases. Trimming stripped 4 bases from V and 7 bases from J, with 13 bases between. The CDR3 loop spans 13 amino acids. CDR3 in DNA: TGTGCCAGCAGTTCCCTACAGGGATTTGGCTACACCTTC. It codes for CASSSLQGFGYTF.

The rearrangement joins TRBV5-1 to TRBJ2-5; 7 nucleotides agree with TRBD1. The length of the CDR3 is 15 residues. V dropped 2 bases and J dropped 1; count of bases not matched to a gene: 5. CDR1 is SGHRS and CDR2 is YFSETQ in the germline V gene. CDR3 region: CASSLPTGAQETQYF. For the CDR3, the DNA is TGCGCCAGCAGCTTACCAACAGGGGCCCAAGAGACCCAGTACTTC.

The chain has TRBV9 and TRBJ2-2; 9 bases fit TRBD1. Germline CDR1 and CDR2: SGDLS and YYNGEE. Losses at the gene ends were 4 bases for V and 4 bases for J; bases not matched to a gene: 8. This CDR3 spans 16 amino acids. The CDR3 here is CASSPPGTGSTGELFF. Here the CDR3 DNA reads TGTGCCAGCAGCCCGCCCGGGACAGGGAGCACCGGGGAGCTGTTTTTT.

As DNA, the CDR3 is TGCGCCAGCAGCTGGGCACGGACAGGTAGAGACGAGCAGTACTTC. Its translation is CASSWARTGRDEQYF. This chain links TRBV5-1 with TRBJ2-7; 7 bases map to TRBD1. CDR1 and CDR2 from the germline V gene are SGHRS and YFSETQ. V shed 3 bases and J 5 bases; nucleotides not matched to a gene: 11. This CDR3 contains 15 residues.

The chain uses TRBV5-1 and TRBJ2-3; no definite D call. The CDR3 covers 14 residues. CDR1 SGHRS and CDR2 YFSETQ come from the germline V gene. V was clipped by 0 bases and J by 6 bases, with 11 bases between them. The DNA of the CDR3 is TGCGCCAGCAGCTTGGTGGCGGCGGAGGATACGCAGTATTTT. Translated, it gives CASSLVAAEDTQYF. The variable domain in full, completed from reference TRBV5-1 and TRBJ2-3, reads KAGVTQTPRYLIKTRGQQVTLSCSPISGHRSVSWYQQTPGQGLQFLFEYFSETQRNKGNFPGRFSGRQFSNSRSEMNVSTLELGDSALYLCASSLVAAEDTQYFGPGTRLTVL.

The chain carries TRBV19 and TRBJ1-1; weak D call: TRBD1 (6 bases). The CDR3 has 16 residues. Germline CDR1 reads LNHDA; CDR2 reads SQIVND (reference sequence). V dropped 1 base and J dropped 3 bases, with 15 bases sitting between them. For the CDR3, the DNA is TGTGCCAGTAGTATAGGAGGGGGTAGGGTGTACACTGAAGCTTTCTTT. Translation gives CASSIGGGRVYTEAFF. The variable domain in full, completed from reference TRBV19 and TRBJ1-1, reads DGGITQSPKYLFRKEGQNVTLSCEQNLNHDAMYWYRQDPGQGLRLIYYSQIVNDFQKGDIAEGYSVSREKKESFPLTVTSAQKNPTAFYLCASSIGGGRVYTEAFFGQGTRLTVV.

V gene TRBV6-5 combines with J gene TRBJ2-2; a weak D match, TRBD2 (5 bases). The CDR3 has 14 residues. V was clipped by 7 bases and J by 3 bases, with 12 bases between them. Germline assignment: CDR1 MNHEY and CDR2 SVGAGI. CDR3 protein: CASTGRSHTGELFF. The CDR3 DNA sequence: TGTGCCAGCACGGGGAGATCCCACACCGGGGAGCTGTTTTTT.

The chain couples TRBV5-1 to TRBJ1-1, with D perhaps TRBD1 (5 bases). Trimming took off 4 bases at V and 3 bases at J, with 13 bases between the two ends. CDR1 is SGHRS and CDR2 is YFSETQ in the germline V gene. The length of the CDR3 is 14 residues. The CDR3 is CASSIQGGDTEAFF. For the CDR3, the DNA is TGCGCCAGCAGCATTCAGGGAGGAGACACTGAAGCTTTCTTT.

V gene TRBV5-6 combines with J gene TRBJ1-6, with D tentatively TRBD1 (5 bases). The CDR3 sequence is 14 residues long. Germline assignment: CDR1 SGHDT and CDR2 YYEEEE. Trimming cost V 7 bases and J 5 bases, with 13 bases left between them. The CDR3 DNA follows: TGTGCCAGCGCGGCGGGGCTCCATAATTCACCCCTCCACTTT. This sequence encodes CASAAGLHNSPLHF.

This rearrangement joins TRBV11-2 to TRBJ1-2; D might be TRBD1 (5 bases). This CDR3 comprises 14 residues. Per the germline V gene, CDR1 is SGHAT and CDR2 is FQNNGV. With 0 bases removed from V and 6 bases from J, the gap between germline ends came to 11 bases. In nucleotides, the CDR3 is TGTGCCAGCAGCTTAGAGGGGGGGAGGGATGGCTACACCTTC. Its translation is CASSLEGGRDGYTF.

The J gene is TRBJ1-1, the V gene TRBV2; D is unresolved. CDR1 and CDR2 (germline): SNHLY, FYNNEI. V was pared by 3 bases and J by 4 bases, with 12 bases between. The CDR3 spans 14 residues. Here the CDR3 reads CASSDPLSGTEAFF. In DNA form, the CDR3 reads TGTGCCAGCAGTGATCCCCTGTCCGGCACTGAAGCTTTCTTT. The variable domain in full, with the rest retrieved from reference TRBV2 and TRBJ1-1, is EPEVTQTPSHQVTQMGQEVILRCVPISNHLYFYWYRQILGQKVEFLVSFYNNEISEKSEIFDDQFSVERPDGSNFTLKIRSTKLEDSAMYFCASSDPLSGTEAFFGQGTRLTVV.

This clone was seen more than once but under ten times. The chain combines TRBV5-8 with TRBJ1-5; 11 bases fit TRBD1. The CDR3 loop spans 15 amino acids. J was trimmed by 7 bases and V by 5 bases; bases with no gene match: 8. The germline V gene encodes CDR1 SGHTS and CDR2 YDEGEE. CDR3 protein: CASSRTGGIGQPQHF. The CDR3, as DNA: TGTGCCAGCAGTCGGACAGGGGGCATCGGACAGCCCCAGCATTTT.

V is TRBV7-3 and J is TRBJ2-1, with 9 bases that match TRBD1. The CDR3 consists of 13 residues. With 5 bases clipped from V and 9 bases from J, the junction kept 5 bases outside the gene matches. Germline V gene lookup returns CDR1 SGHTA and CDR2 FQGTGA. CDR3 sequence: CASSQGQGGEQFF. As DNA, the CDR3 is TGTGCCAGCAGCCAGGGACAGGGAGGTGAGCAGTTCTTC.